These T cell receptor beta chains were read from a single sample in a study of vaccination and CD4 T cells after COVID-19. The antigens these receptors bind are not known. TCRdb re-called the PCR reads through MiXCR, storing one row per CDR3 protein. Here the sample spans several thousand distinct CDR3 sequences, 39% being singletons. Sequenced sample: CD4+ T cells from blood, cultured in vitro. The source is a human donor in good health. Both conserved end residues are part of each CDR3. The order of the fields is V gene, J gene, clone size, CDR3 length, D gene, CDR3 protein, CDR3 DNA. A D gene is named only where the DNA matches it firmly. The size entry is marked missing in some rows and otherwise reads once, few, many or a size class.

v_gene: TRBV19; j_gene: TRBJ1-2; abundance: -; len: 13; d_gene: TRBD1; CDR3aa: CASSIQGADGYTF; CDR3nt: TGTGCCAGTAGTATACAGGGGGCAGATGGCTACACCTTC
v_gene: TRBV7-8; j_gene: TRBJ2-7; abundance: few; len: 14; d_gene: -; CDR3aa: CASSPLAGLGEQYF; CDR3nt: TGTGCCAGCAGCCCCCTTGCGGGTCTTGGGGAGCAGTACTTC
v_gene: TRBV30; j_gene: TRBJ1-2; abundance: -; len: 14; d_gene: TRBD1; CDR3aa: CAWSVRRGLHGYTF; CDR3nt: TGTGCCTGGAGTGTACGGAGGGGGCTTCATGGCTACACCTTC
v_gene: TRBV11-2; j_gene: TRBJ2-3; abundance: few; len: 16; d_gene: TRBD2; CDR3aa: CASSLIAGGLADTQYF; CDR3nt: TGTGCCAGCAGCCTAATAGCGGGAGGGTTAGCAGATACGCAGTATTTT
v_gene: TRBV2; j_gene: TRBJ2-5; abundance: few; len: 17; d_gene: TRBD2; CDR3aa: CASSTTSGTVSGETQYF; CDR3nt: TGTGCCAGCAGCACGACTAGCGGGACAGTCTCCGGGGAGACCCAGTACTTC
v_gene: TRBV11-2; j_gene: TRBJ1-6; abundance: -; len: 21; d_gene: -; CDR3aa: CASSLDRRAGAFTADNSPLHF; CDR3nt: TGTGCCAGCAGCTTAGATCGGCGGGCAGGGGCTTTTACAGCGGATAATTCACCCCTCCACTTT
v_gene: TRBV6-1; j_gene: TRBJ2-7; abundance: -; len: 15; d_gene: -; CDR3aa: CASSRGTGGLYEQYF; CDR3nt: TGTGCCAGCAGCAGGGGAACCGGGGGTCTCTACGAGCAGTACTTC
v_gene: TRBV25-1; j_gene: TRBJ2-2; abundance: -; len: 15; d_gene: TRBD2; CDR3aa: CASSEPGTIRGELFF; CDR3nt: TGTGCCAGCAGTGAACCCGGGACTATCAGAGGGGAGCTGTTTTTT
v_gene: TRBV6-1; j_gene: TRBJ2-5; abundance: -; len: 15; d_gene: TRBD2; CDR3aa: CASSDRAGSQETQYF; CDR3nt: TGTGCCAGCAGTGACAGAGCGGGAAGCCAAGAGACCCAGTACTTC
v_gene: TRBV20-1; j_gene: TRBJ2-7; abundance: few; len: 15; d_gene: TRBD2; CDR3aa: CSAGLSGTSVYEQYF; CDR3nt: TGCAGTGCTGGTTTAAGTGGGACTAGCGTTTACGAGCAGTACTTC
v_gene: TRBV15; j_gene: TRBJ1-3; abundance: few; len: 15; d_gene: -; CDR3aa: CATSRDGISGNTIYF; CDR3nt: TGTGCCACCAGCAGAGACGGAATCTCTGGAAACACCATATATTTT
v_gene: TRBV7-6; j_gene: TRBJ1-1; abundance: -; len: 14; d_gene: -; CDR3aa: CASSLGRANTEAFF; CDR3nt: TGTGCCAGCAGCTTGGGGAGGGCGAACACTGAAGCTTTCTTT
v_gene: TRBV11-2; j_gene: TRBJ2-7; abundance: few; len: 14; d_gene: -; CDR3aa: CASSSADVTREQYF; CDR3nt: TGTGCCAGCAGCTCAGCGGACGTAACGAGGGAGCAGTACTTC
v_gene: TRBV7-2; j_gene: TRBJ1-1; abundance: -; len: 15; d_gene: -; CDR3aa: CASSSVGVGGSEAFF; CDR3nt: TGTGCCAGCAGCTCGGTGGGGGTAGGGGGGTCTGAAGCTTTCTTT
v_gene: TRBV20-1; j_gene: TRBJ1-5; abundance: -; len: 13; d_gene: -; CDR3aa: CSARLANRQPQHF; CDR3nt: TGCAGTGCCAGGCTCGCGAATAGACAGCCCCAGCATTTT
v_gene: TRBV7-6; j_gene: TRBJ2-5; abundance: few; len: 17; d_gene: -; CDR3aa: CASSYQSGAQARETQYF; CDR3nt: TGTGCCAGCAGCTACCAGTCCGGAGCCCAAGCACGAGAGACCCAGTACTTC
v_gene: TRBV6-1; j_gene: TRBJ1-2; abundance: -; len: 14; d_gene: -; CDR3aa: CASKWAEPKYGYTF; CDR3nt: TGTGCCAGCAAATGGGCAGAACCTAAGTATGGCTACACCTTC
v_gene: TRBV5-1; j_gene: TRBJ1-1; abundance: few; len: 17; d_gene: -; CDR3aa: CASSDTLRTVMNTEAFF; CDR3nt: TGCGCCAGCAGCGATACCCTGCGGACAGTAATGAACACTGAAGCTTTCTTT
v_gene: TRBV4-3; j_gene: TRBJ1-2; abundance: -; len: 16; d_gene: -; CDR3aa: CASSPSAAAADYGYTF; CDR3nt: TGCGCCAGCAGCCCCTCTGCGGCCGCCGCGGACTATGGCTACACCTTC